The clone carrying this TCR beta chain was detected only once. The sample belongs to a study of cytomegalovirus exposure and HLA in healthy donors. The study ran its PCR with 60 Vbeta and 13 Jbeta primers. Assay used: immunoSEQ multiplex PCR; TCRdb lists only in-frame clones, some missing. This table holds under 200,000 clones, approximately 80% found once. Germline V lookup: CDR1 SGHTA, CDR2 FQGNSA. J lost 3 bases, V lost 4 bases, and 6 bases had no gene match. The length of the CDR3 is 16 residues. This clonotype was sampled from a middle-aged woman in good health and CMV-seropositive. Material for sequencing was PBMCs. The chain uses TRBV7-2 and TRBJ2-5, with TRBD2 matching 12 bases. CDR3 nucleotide sequence: TGTGCCAGCAGCTCCCGACTAGCGGGGGTAAAAGAGACCCAGTACTTC. The encoded protein is CASSSRLAGVKETQYF.